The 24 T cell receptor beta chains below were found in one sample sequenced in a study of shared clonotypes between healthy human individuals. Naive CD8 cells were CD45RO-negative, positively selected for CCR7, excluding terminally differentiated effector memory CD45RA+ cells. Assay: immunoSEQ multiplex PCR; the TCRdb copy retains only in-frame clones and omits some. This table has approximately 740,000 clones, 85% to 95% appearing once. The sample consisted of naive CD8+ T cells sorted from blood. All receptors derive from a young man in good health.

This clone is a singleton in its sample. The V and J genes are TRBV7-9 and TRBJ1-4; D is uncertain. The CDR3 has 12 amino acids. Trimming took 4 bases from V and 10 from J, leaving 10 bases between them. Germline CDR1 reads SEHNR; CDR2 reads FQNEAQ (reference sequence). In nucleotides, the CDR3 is TGTGCCAGCAGCTCCGACGCGGGAAAACTGTTTTTT. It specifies CASSSDAGKLFF.

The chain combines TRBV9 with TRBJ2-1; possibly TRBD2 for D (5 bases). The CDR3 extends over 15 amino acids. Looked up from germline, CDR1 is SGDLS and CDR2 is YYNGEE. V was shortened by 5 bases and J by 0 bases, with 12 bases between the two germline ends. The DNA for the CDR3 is TGTGCCAGCAGTCAAGCGGTAAGCTCCTACAATGAGCAGTTCTTC. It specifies CASSQAVSSYNEQFF. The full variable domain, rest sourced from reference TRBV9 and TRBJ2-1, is DSGVTQTPKHLITATGQRVTLRCSPRSGDLSVYWYQQSLDQGLQFLIQYYNGEERAKGNILERFSAQQFPDLHSELNLSSLELGDSALYFCASSQAVSSYNEQFFGPGTRLTVL.

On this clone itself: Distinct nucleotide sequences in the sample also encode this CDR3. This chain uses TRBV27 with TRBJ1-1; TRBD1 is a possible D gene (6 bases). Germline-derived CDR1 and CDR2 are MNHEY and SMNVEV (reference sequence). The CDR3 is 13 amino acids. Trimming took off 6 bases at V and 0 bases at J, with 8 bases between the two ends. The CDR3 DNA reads TGTGCCAGCAGCAGGGGTATGAACACTGAAGCTTTCTTT. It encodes CASSRGMNTEAFF.

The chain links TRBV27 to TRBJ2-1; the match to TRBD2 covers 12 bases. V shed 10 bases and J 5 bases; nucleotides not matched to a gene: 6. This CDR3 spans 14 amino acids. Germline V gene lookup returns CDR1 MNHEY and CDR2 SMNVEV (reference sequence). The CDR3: CATTLAGGNNEQFF. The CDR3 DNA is TGTGCCACCACACTAGCGGGAGGTAACAATGAGCAGTTCTTC.

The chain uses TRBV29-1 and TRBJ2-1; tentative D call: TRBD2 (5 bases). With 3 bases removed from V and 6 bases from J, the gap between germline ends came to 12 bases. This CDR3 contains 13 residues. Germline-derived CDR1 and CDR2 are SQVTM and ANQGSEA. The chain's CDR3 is CSVELATFNEQFF. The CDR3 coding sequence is TGCAGCGTTGAGCTAGCCACCTTCAATGAGCAGTTCTTC.

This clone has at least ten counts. Here the CDR3 DNA reads TGTGCCAGCAGTGTCCGGGCCCTACAAAAGAGGGACTATGGCTACACCTTC. Translating it yields CASSVRALQKRDYGYTF. V usage is TRBV6-1 and J usage is TRBJ1-2; D call uncertain. This CDR3 has 17 residues. Germline V gene lookup returns CDR1 MNHNS and CDR2 SASEGT. The germline V and J ends were trimmed by 4 bases and 3 bases, with 21 bases remaining between them.

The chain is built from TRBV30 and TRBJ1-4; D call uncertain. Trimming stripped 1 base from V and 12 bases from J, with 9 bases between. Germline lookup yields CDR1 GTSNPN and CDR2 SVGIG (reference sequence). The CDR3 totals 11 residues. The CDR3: CAWSDMVELFF. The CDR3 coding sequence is TGTGCCTGGAGTGACATGGTGGAACTGTTTTTT.

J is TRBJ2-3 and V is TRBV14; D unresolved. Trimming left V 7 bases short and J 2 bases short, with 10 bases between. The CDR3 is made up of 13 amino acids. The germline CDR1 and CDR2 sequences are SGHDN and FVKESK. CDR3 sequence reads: CASNQQSTDTQYF. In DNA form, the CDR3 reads TGTGCCAGCAATCAGCAGTCCACAGATACGCAGTATTTT. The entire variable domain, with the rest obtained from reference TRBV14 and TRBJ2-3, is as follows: EAGVTQFPSHSVIEKGQTVTLRCDPISGHDNLYWYRRVMGKEIKFLLHFVKESKQDESGMPNNRFLAERTGGTYSTLKVQPAELEDSGVYFCASNQQSTDTQYFGPGTRLTVL.

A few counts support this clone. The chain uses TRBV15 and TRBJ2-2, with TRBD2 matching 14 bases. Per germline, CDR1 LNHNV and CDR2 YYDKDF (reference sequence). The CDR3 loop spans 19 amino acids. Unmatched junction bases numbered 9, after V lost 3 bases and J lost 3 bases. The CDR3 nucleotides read TGTGCCACCAGCAGGACCGGGACTAGCGGGAGTAGGGACACCGGGGAGCTGTTTTTT. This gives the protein CATSRTGTSGSRDTGELFF.

In DNA, the CDR3 is TGTGCCAGCAGCCCTCCCATGGGGCCAGATACGCAGTATTTT. This sequence encodes CASSPPMGPDTQYF. The chain combines TRBV13 with TRBJ2-3; TRBD1 might be the D (5 bases). The CDR3 consists of 14 residues. From germline, CDR1 is PRHDT and CDR2 FYEKMQ (reference sequence). V was shortened by 5 bases and J by 4 bases, with 13 bases between the two germline ends.

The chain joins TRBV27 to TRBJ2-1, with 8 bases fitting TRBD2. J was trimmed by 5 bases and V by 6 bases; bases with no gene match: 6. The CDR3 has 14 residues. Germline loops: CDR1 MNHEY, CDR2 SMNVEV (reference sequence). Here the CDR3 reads CASSPGLGDNEQFF. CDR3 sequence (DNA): TGTGCCAGCAGCCCGGGACTAGGGGACAATGAGCAGTTCTTC.

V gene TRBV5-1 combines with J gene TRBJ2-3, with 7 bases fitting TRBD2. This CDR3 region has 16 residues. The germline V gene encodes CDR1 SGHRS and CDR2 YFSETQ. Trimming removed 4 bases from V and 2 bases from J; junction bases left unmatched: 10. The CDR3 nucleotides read TGCGCCAGCAGCCCCAGCGAGGGGAGGGACACAGATACGCAGTATTTT. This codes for CASSPSEGRDTDTQYF.

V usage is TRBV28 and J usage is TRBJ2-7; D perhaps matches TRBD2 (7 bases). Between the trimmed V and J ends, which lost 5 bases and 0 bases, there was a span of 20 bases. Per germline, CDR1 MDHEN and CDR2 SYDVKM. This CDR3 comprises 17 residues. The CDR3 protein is CASSPLGEGDPSYEQYF. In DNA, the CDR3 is TGTGCCAGCAGTCCCCTCGGGGAGGGGGATCCCTCCTACGAGCAGTACTTC.

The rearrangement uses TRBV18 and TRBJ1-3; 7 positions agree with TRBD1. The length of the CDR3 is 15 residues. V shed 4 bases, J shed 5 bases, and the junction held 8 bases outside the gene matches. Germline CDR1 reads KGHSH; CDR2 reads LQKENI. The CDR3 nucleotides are TGTGCCAGCTCACAAACAGGGGATCCGAGAAACACCATATATTTT. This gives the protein CASSQTGDPRNTIYF.

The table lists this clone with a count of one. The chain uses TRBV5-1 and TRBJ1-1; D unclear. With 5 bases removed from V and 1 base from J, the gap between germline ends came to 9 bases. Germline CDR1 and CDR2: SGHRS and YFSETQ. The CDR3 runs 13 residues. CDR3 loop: CASRARPNTEAFF. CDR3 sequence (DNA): TGCGCCAGCAGGGCGCGTCCGAACACTGAAGCTTTCTTT.

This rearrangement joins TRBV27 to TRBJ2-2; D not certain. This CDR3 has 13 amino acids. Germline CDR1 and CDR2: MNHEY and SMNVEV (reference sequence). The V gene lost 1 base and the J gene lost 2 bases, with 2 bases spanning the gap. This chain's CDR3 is CASSLFNTGELFF. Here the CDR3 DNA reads TGTGCCAGCAGTTTATTTAACACCGGGGAGCTGTTTTTT.

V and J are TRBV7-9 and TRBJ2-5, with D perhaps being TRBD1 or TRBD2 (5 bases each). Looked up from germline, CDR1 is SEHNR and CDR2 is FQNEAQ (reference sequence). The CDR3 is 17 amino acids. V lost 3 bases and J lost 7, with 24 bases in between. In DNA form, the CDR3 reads TGTGCCAGCAGCTTCGGGGCGGAACAAGGGGTACACGGGACCCAGTACTTC. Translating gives CASSFGAEQGVHGTQYF.

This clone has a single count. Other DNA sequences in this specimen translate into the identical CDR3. CDR3 residues: CASSLQGYEQYF. CDR3 DNA: TGTGCCAGCAGCTTGCAGGGTTACGAGCAGTACTTC. J is TRBJ2-7 and V is TRBV7-9; D is possibly TRBD1 (5 bases). Trimming stripped 3 bases from V and 4 bases from J, with 7 bases between. This CDR3 has 12 amino acids. Germline-derived CDR1 and CDR2 are SEHNR and FQNEAQ (reference sequence).

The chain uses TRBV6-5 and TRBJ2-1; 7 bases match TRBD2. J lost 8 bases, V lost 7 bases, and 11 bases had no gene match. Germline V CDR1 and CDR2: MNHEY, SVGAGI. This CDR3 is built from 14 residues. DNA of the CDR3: TGTGCCAGCACAAAGACTAGCTGGTCGGATGAGCAGTTCTTC. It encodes CASTKTSWSDEQFF.

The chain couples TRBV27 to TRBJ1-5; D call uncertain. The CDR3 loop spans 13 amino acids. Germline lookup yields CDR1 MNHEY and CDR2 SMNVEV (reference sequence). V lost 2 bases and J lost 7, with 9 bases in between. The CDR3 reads CASSLKSWQPQHF. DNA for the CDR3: TGTGCCAGCAGTTTAAAGTCGTGGCAGCCCCAGCATTTT.

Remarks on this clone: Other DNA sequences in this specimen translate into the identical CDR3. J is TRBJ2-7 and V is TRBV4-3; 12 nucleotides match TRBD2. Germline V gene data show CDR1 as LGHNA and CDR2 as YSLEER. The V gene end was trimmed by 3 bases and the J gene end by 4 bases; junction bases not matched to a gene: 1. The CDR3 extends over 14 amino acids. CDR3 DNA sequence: TGCGCCAGCAGCCACGGGACTAGCGGGTACGAGCAGTACTTC. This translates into CASSHGTSGYEQYF.

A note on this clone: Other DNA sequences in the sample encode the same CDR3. The CDR3 DNA reads as TGTGCCAGCAGTGAATCCGGACAGGCCCTAGCCAAAAACATTCAGTACTTC. Protein: CASSESGQALAKNIQYF. The V gene is TRBV25-1, the J gene TRBJ2-4; 7 nucleotides match TRBD1. The CDR3 length is 17 residues. Germline loops: CDR1 MGHDK, CDR2 SYGVNS. V lost 1 base and J lost 0; bases outside the gene matches: 6.

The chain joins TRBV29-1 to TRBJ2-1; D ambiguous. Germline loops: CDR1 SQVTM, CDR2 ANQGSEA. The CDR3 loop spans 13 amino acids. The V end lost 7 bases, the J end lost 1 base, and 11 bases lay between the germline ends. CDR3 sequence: CSASGPSYNEQFF. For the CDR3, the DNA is TGCAGCGCCTCTGGCCCGTCCTACAATGAGCAGTTCTTC.

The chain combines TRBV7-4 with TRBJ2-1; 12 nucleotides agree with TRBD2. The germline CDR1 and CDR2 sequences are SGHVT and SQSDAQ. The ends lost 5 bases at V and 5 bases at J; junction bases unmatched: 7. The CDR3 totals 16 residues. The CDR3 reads CASSATGLAGDNEQFF. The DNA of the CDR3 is TGTGCCAGCAGCGCAACGGGACTAGCGGGTGACAATGAGCAGTTCTTC. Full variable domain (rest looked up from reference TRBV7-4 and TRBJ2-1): GAGVSQSPRYKVAKRGRDVALRCDSISGHVTLYWYRQTLGQGSEVLTYSQSDAQRDKSGRPSGRFSAERPERSVSTLKIQRTEQGDSAVYLCASSATGLAGDNEQFFGPGTRLTVL.